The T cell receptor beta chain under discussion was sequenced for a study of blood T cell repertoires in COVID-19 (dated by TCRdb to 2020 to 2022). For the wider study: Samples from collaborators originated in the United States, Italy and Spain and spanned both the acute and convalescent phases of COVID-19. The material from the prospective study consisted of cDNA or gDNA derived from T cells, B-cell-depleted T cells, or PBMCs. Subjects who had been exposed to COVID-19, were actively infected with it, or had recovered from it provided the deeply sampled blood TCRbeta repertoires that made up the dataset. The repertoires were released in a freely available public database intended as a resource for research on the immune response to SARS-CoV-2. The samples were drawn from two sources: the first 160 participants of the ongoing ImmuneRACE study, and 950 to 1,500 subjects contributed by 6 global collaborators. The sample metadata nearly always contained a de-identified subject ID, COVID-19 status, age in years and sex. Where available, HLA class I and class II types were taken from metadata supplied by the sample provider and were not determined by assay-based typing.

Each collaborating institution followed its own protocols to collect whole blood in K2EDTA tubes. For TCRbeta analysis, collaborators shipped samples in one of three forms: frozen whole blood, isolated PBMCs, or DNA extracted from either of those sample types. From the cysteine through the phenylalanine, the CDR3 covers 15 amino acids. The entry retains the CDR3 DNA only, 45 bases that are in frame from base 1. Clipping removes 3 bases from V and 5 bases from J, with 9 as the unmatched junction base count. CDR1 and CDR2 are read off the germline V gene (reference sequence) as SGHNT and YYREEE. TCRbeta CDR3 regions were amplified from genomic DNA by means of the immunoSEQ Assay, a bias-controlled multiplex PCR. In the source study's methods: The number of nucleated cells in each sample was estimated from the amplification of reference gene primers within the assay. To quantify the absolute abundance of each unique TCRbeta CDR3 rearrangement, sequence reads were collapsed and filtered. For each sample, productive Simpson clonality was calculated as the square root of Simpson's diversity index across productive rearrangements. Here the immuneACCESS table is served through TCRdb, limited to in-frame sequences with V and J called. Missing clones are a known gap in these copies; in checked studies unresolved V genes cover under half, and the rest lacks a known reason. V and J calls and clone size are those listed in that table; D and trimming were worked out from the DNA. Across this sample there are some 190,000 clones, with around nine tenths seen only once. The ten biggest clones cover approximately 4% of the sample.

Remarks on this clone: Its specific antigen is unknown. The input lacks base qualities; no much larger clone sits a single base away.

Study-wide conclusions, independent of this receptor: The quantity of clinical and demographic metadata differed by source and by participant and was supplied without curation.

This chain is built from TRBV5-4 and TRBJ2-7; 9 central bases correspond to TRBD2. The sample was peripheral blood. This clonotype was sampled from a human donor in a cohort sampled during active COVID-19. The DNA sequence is TGTGCCAGCAGCTCCGCTAGCGGGATCATCGACGAGCAGTACTTC. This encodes CASSSASGIIDEQYF.